The present T cell receptor beta chain was sequenced within a study of T cell responses to AZD1222 COVID-19 vaccine. Study results and limitations: Among spike-specific TCRs, nearly half reportedly target unmutated variant regions. Females outnumbered males among donors, who were mostly white British; clonal diversity was possibly underestimated. Repertoires in all cases were sampled only once the peak T cell response had passed. Recipients of AZD1222 seropositive at baseline numbered only six or seven.

On this clone: Its antigen is not identified.

Assay: immunoSEQ multiplex PCR; the TCRdb copy retains only in-frame clones and omits some. Of 140,000 to 150,000 clones listed, under 95% are singletons. V lost 0 bases to trimming and J lost 5 bases, with 10 bases between them. This CDR3 comprises 14 residues. The germline V gene encodes CDR1 MNHEY and CDR2 SMNVEV (reference sequence). The V and J genes are TRBV27 and TRBJ1-2; D may be TRBD1 (5 bases). Sequencing was performed on peripheral blood, taken on day 0 of MenACWY control vaccination. This clonotype was obtained from an adult in good health. The CDR3 reads CASSLSGTGYGYTF. CDR3 in DNA: TGTGCCAGCAGTTTATCTGGGACCGGGTATGGCTACACCTTC.